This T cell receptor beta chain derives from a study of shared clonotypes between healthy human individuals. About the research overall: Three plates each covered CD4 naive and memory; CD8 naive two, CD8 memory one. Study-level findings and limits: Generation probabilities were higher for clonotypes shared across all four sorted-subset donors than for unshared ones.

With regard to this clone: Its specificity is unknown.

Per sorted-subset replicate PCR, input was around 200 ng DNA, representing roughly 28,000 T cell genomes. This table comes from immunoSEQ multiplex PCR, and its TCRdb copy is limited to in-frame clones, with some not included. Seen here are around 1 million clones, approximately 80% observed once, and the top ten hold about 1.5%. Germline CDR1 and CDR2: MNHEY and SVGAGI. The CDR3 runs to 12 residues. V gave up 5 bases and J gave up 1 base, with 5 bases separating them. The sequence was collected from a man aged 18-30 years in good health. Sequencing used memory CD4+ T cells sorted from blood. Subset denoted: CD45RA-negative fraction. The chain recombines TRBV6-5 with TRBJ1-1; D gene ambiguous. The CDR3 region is CASSPRNTEAFF. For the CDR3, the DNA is TGTGCCAGCAGTCCGAGGAACACTGAAGCTTTCTTT.